In its sample, the clone carrying this T cell receptor (beta chain) was seen once. Germline V gives CDR1 MNHNY, CDR2 SVGAGI (reference sequence). J was trimmed by 6 bases and V by 2 bases; bases with no gene match: 7. The CDR3 loop spans 14 amino acids. This record comes from a study of technical replicates of blood from a handful of donors. Repertoires were generated with immunoSEQ multiplex PCR, while TCRdb's copy carries only in-frame clones and drops some. The top ten hold roughly 0.37% of the sample, which has about 70,000 clones, roughly 94% seen once. This clonotype was obtained from a human donor in good health. This rearrangement joins TRBV6-6 to TRBJ2-7, with 7 bases aligning to TRBD2. Sequencing was done on a sample of T cells isolated from PBMCs. CDR3 in DNA: TGTGCCAGCAGTTACAGCGGGATGATCACCGAGCAGTACTTC. It codes for CASSYSGMITEQYF.